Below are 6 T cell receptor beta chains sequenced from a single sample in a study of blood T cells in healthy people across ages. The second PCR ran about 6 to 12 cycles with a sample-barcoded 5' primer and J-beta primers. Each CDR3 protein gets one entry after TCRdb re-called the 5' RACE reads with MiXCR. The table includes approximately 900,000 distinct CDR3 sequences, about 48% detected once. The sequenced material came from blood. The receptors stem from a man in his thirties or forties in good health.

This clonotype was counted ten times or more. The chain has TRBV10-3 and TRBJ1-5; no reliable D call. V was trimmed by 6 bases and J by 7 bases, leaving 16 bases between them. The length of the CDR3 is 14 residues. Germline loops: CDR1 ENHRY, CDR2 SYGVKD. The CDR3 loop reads CAISPESGGQPQHF. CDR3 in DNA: TGTGCCATCAGCCCGGAATCTGGCGGCCAGCCCCAGCATTTT.

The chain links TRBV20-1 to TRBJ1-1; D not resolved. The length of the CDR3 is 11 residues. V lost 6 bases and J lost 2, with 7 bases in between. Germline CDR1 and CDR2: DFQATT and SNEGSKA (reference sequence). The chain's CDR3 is CSATFNTEAFF. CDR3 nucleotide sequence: TGCAGTGCCACGTTCAACACTGAAGCTTTCTTT.

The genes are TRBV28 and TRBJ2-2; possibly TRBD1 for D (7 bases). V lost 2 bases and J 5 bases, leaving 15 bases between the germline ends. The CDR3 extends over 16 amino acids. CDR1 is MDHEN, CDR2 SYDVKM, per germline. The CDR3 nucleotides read TGTGCCAGCAGTTTAAGGCCCAGGGGGAGGACCGGGGAGCTGTTTTTT. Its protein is CASSLRPRGRTGELFF.

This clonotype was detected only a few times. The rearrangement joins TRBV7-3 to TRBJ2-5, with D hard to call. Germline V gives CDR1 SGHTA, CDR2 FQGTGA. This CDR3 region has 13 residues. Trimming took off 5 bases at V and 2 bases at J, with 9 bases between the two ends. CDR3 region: CASSNTEQETQYF. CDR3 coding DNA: TGTGCCAGCAGCAACACGGAACAAGAGACCCAGTACTTC.

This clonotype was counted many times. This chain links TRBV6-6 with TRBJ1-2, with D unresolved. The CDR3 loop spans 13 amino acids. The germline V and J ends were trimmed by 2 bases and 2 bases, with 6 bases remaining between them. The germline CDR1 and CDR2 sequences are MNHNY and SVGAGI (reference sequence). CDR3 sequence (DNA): TGTGCCAGCAGTTACGGTCAGAACTATGGCTACACCTTC. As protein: CASSYGQNYGYTF.

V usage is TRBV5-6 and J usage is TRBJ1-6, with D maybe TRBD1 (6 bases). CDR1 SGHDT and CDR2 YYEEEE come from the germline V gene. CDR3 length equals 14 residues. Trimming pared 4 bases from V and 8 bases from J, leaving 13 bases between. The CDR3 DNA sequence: TGTGCCAGCAGCGCTCGGGACACGTATTCACCCCTCCACTTT. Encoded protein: CASSARDTYSPLHF.